Given below is one T cell receptor (beta chain) in context. The antigen is unknown. J lost 1 base, V lost 7 bases, and 6 bases had no gene match. The CDR3 has 15 residues. Germline V gene data show CDR1 as SGHTA and CDR2 as FQGNSA. Alongside a J-beta primer mix, a sample-barcoded 5' primer served in a second PCR lasting about 7 to 11 cycles. TCRdb fed the 5' RACE reads into MiXCR, producing one record per CDR3 protein. The sample includes approximately 730,000 distinct CDR3 sequences, around 46% of them seen just once. This entry comes from a study of blood T cells in healthy people across ages. Study outcomes and limitations: In long-lived donors, naive CD4+ cell counts and diversity exceeded those of aged donors.

The sample comprised blood. The TCR was taken from a woman aged 60-70 years in good health. The chain carries TRBV7-2 and TRBJ2-2; 7 bases match TRBD2. CDR3 sequence reads: CASTTGGRNTGELFF. CDR3 bases: TGTGCCAGCACAACGGGAGGCAGGAACACCGGGGAGCTGTTTTTT.